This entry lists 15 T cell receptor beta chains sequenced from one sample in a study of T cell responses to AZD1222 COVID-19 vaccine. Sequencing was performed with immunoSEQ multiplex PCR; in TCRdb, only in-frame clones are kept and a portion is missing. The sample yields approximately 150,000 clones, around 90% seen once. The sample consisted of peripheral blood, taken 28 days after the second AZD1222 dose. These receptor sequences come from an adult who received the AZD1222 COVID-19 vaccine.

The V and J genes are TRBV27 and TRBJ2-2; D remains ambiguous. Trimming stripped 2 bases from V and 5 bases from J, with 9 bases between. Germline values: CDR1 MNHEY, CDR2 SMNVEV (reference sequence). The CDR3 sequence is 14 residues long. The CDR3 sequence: CASSLMAQTGELFF. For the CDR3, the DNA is TGTGCCAGCAGTTTAATGGCTCAGACCGGGGAGCTGTTTTTT.

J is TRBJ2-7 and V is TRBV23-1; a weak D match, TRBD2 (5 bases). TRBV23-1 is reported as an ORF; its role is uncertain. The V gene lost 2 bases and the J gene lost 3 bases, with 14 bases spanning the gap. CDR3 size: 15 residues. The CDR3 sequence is CASSQRELSHYEQYF. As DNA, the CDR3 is TGCGCCAGCAGTCAACGGGAATTATCCCACTACGAGCAGTACTTC.

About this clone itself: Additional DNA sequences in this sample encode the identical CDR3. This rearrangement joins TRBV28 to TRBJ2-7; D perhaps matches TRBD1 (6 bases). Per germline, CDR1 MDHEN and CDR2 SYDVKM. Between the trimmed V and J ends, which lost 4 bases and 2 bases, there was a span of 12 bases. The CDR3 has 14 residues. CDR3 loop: CASSSGQGTYEQYF. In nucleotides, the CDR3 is TGTGCCAGCAGTTCCGGCCAGGGGACCTACGAGCAGTACTTC.

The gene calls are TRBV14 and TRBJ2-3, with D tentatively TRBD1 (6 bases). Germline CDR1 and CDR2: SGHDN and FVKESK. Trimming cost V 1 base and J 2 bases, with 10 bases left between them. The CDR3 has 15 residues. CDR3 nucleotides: TGTGCCAGCAGCCAAGGCCAGGGGTTCACAGATACGCAGTATTTT. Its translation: CASSQGQGFTDTQYF.

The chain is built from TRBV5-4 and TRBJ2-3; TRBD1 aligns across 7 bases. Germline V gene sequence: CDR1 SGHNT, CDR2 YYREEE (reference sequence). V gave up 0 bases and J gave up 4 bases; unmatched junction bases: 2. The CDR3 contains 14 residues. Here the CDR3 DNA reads TGTGCCAGCAGCTTGGGACAGGGCGCAGATACGCAGTATTTT. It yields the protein CASSLGQGADTQYF.

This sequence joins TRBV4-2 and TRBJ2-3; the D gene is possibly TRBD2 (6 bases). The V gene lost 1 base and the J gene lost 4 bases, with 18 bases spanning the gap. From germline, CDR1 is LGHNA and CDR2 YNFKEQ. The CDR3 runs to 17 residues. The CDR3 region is CASSQGLLEGPADTQYF. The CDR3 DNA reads TGTGCCAGCAGCCAAGGTCTTTTGGAGGGCCCCGCAGATACGCAGTATTTT.

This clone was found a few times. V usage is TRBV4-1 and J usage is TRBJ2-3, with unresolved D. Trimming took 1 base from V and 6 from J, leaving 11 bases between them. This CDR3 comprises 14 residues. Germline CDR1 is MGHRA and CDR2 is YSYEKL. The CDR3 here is CASSQVGRADTQYF. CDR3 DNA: TGCGCCAGCAGCCAAGTAGGAAGGGCGGATACGCAGTATTTT.

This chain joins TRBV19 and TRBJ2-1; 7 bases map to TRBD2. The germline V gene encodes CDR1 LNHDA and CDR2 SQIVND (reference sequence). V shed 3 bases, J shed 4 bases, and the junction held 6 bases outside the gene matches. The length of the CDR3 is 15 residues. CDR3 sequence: CASSIGLAEYNEQFF. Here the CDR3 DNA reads TGTGCCAGTAGTATCGGGCTAGCGGAATACAATGAGCAGTTCTTC.

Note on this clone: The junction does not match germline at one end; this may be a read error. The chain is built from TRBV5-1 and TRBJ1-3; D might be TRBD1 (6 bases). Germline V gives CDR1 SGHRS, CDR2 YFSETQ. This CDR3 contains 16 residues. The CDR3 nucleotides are TGCGCCAGCAGCTTGGATACAGGGTTCTTTGGAAACACCATGTATTTT. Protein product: CASSLDTGFFGNTMYF.

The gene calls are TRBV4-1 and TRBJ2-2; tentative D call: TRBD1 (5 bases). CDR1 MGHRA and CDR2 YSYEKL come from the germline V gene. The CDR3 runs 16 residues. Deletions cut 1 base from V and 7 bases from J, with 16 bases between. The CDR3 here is CASSQVSSTVGGELFF. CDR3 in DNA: TGCGCCAGCAGCCAAGTGTCGTCGACAGTGGGCGGGGAGCTGTTTTTT.

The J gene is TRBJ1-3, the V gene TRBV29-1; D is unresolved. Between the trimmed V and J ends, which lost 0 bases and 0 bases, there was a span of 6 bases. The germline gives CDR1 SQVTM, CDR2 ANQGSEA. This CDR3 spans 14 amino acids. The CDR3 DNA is TGCAGCGTTGAAGATCCGTCCTCTGGAAACACCATATATTTT. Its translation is CSVEDPSSGNTIYF.

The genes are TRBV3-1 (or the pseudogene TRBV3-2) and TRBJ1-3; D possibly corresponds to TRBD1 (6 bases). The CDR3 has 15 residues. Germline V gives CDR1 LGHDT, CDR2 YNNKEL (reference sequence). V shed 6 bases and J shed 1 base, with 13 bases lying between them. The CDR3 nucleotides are TGTGCCAGCAGTCTTGTAGGGGGATCTGGAAACACCATATATTTT. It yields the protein CASSLVGGSGNTIYF.

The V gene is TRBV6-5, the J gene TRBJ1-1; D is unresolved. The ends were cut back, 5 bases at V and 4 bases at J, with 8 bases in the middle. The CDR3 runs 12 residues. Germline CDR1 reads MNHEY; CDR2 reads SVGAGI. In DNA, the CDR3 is TGTGCCAGCAGTATCCAGCTCACTGAAGCTTTCTTT. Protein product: CASSIQLTEAFF.

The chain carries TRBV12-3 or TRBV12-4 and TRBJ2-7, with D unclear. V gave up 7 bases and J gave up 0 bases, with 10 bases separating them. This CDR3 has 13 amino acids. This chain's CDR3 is CASTSASSYEQYF. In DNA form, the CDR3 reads TGTGCCAGCACGTCGGCAAGCTCCTACGAGCAGTACTTC.

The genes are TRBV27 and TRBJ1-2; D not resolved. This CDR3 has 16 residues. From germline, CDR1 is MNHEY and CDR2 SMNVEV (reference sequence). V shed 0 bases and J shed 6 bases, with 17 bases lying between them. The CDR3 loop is CASSLSRTGRVNGYTF. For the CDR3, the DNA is TGTGCCAGCAGTTTATCCCGGACGGGTCGGGTGAATGGCTACACCTTC.